The T cell receptor beta chain under discussion was sequenced for a study of T cells in Graves' hyperthyroidism and ophthalmopathy. The J segment lost 4 bases and the V segment lost 2 bases, leaving 2 bases of the junction unmatched. The germline gives CDR1 MDHEN, CDR2 SYDVKM. The CDR3 runs to 16 residues. There were TCR beta CDR3 regions amplified from RNA transcripts. The HTBI set primed first-round TCR CDR3 RT-PCR. TCRdb redid the calling of the multiplex PCR reads with MiXCR, one entry per CDR3 protein. The sample includes some 620,000 distinct CDR3 sequences, 15% to 20% of them seen just once. This clonotype was counted many times.

The specimen sequenced was blood. The J gene is TRBJ2-2, the V gene TRBV28; 12 bases align to TRBD2. The sequence came from a woman in her thirties with Graves' hyperthyroidism. The CDR3 spells CASSLGLAGTTGELFF. The CDR3, as DNA: TGTGCCAGCAGTTTAGGACTAGCGGGAACCACCGGGGAGCTGTTTTTT.